Listed below are T cell receptor beta chains from one sample, sequenced in a study of blood T cell repertoires in COVID-19. Assay used: immunoSEQ multiplex PCR; TCRdb lists only in-frame clones, some missing. The sample consists of 170,000 or so clones, around three quarters of them appearing once. Sequencing was performed on peripheral blood. The source is a man between 65 and 85 years old with active or convalescent COVID-19. The CDR3 runs from the conserved cysteine through the conserved F or W.

J: TRBJ1-2
V: TRBV28
CDR3: CASSLSTGHGYTF

J: TRBJ1-1
V: TRBV29-1
CDR3: CSVGQEMNTEAFF

J: TRBJ1-1
V: TRBV12-5
CDR3: CASGIDREKAFF

J: TRBJ2-7
V: TRBV10-2
CDR3: CASRPGIYEQYF

J: TRBJ2-2
V: TRBV4-3
CDR3: CASSQGHTNTGELFF

J: TRBJ1-1
V: TRBV29-1
CDR3: CSVVQAAGTEAFF

J: TRBJ1-1
V: TRBV6-2/TRBV6-3
CDR3: CASSRRGLDTEAFF

J: TRBJ1-2
V: TRBV5-4
CDR3: CASSTQARGVANYGYTF

J: TRBJ2-5
V: TRBV12-3/TRBV12-4
CDR3: CASSFNDQETQYF

J: TRBJ1-5
V: TRBV11-2
CDR3: CASILKGYMGNQPQHF

J: TRBJ1-1
V: TRBV18
CDR3: CASSPPGGTEAFF

J: TRBJ2-2
V: TRBV5-1
CDR3: CASTSGDRALGELFF

J: TRBJ2-5
V: TRBV6-1
CDR3: CASSEFGTVQQETQYF

J: TRBJ1-2
V: TRBV9
CDR3: CASSVGHNGYTF

J: TRBJ1-2
V: TRBV5-6
CDR3: CASSFTPSGAANYGYTF

J: TRBJ2-1
V: TRBV12-5
CDR3: CASGLRLAPQSKQFF

J: TRBJ1-1
V: TRBV6-4
CDR3: CASSDHSGTEAFF

J: TRBJ1-1
V: TRBV4-3
CDR3: CASSQGTVGLNTEAFF

J: TRBJ2-7
V: TRBV6-1
CDR3: CASSESRVSSYYEQYF

J: TRBJ2-5
V: TRBV9
CDR3: CASSPFGQGAVETQYF

J: TRBJ2-2
V: TRBV2
CDR3: CASRGPGLAGWTGELFF

J: TRBJ1-6
V: TRBV2
CDR3: CASSLGQGAPNSPLHF

J: TRBJ1-1
V: TRBV5-4
CDR3: CASSPVSGGYTEAFF